The rows below give T cell receptor beta chains drawn from one sample of a study of cytomegalovirus exposure and HLA in healthy donors. Data came from immunoSEQ multiplex PCR; TCRdb stores just in-frame clones and leaves some out. The sample shows around 150,000 clones, over 70% of them seen only once. The specimen was PBMCs. These receptors originate from a male donor in good health and CMV-seronegative. Each CDR3 is given with its conserved first and last residue. Fields, in order: V gene, D gene, clone size, J gene, CDR3 DNA, CDR3 protein. A D gene is named only where the DNA matches it firmly. Size is omitted from some rows. Given values are once, few, many or a class for expanded clones.

TRBV30	NA	once	TRBJ1-5	TGTACCTGGAGTACCGGGAGCAATCAGCCCCAGCATTTT	CTWSTGSNQPQHF
TRBV2	NA	NA	TRBJ2-7	TGTGCCAGCAGGGATTGGCACAGCTACGAGCAGTACTTC	CASRDWHSYEQYF
TRBV28	NA	NA	TRBJ2-7	TGTGCCAGCAGTCTCACAGCCTACGAGCAGTACTTC	CASSLTAYEQYF
TRBV4-3	NA	NA	TRBJ1-4	TGCGCCAGCAGCCAAGACCCCGCTATTTCTGGGAGGTCAACTAATGAAAAACTGTTTTTT	CASSQDPAISGRSTNEKLFF
TRBV5-1	TRBD2	few	TRBJ2-5	TGCGCCAGCAGGCCTACTAGCGGGGTTGGAGAGACCCAGTACTTC	CASRPTSGVGETQYF
TRBV7-8	NA	NA	TRBJ2-5	TGTGCCAGCAGCCCGAGGGGAGCGGGTGAGCAGTACTTC	CASSPRGAGEQYF
TRBV18	TRBD2	NA	TRBJ2-1	TGTGCCAGCTCACCTACATACGGACTAGCGGGGGGGAACAATGAGCAGTTCTTC	CASSPTYGLAGGNNEQFF
TRBV19	NA	NA	TRBJ1-1	TGTGCCACCCGGGAGGTTTGGGGAGGTATGAACACTGAAGCTTTCTTT	CATREVWGGMNTEAFF
TRBV9	NA	few	TRBJ2-1	TGTGCCAGCAGCCCCCGACTAGTAAGCAATGAGCAGTTCTTC	CASSPRLVSNEQFF
TRBV5-1	NA	NA	TRBJ2-5	TGCGCCAGCAGCTTTTCGTCCGTACAAGAGACCCAGTACTTC	CASSFSSVQETQYF
TRBV2	NA	NA	TRBJ2-5	TGTGCCAGCAGTGAACGAGAGCTTAAAAAGACCCAGTACTTC	CASSERELKKTQYF
TRBV19	NA	NA	TRBJ1-5	TGTGCCAGTCGACTGCATCAGGAGTCAGGGCAGCCCCAGCATTTT	CASRLHQESGQPQHF
TRBV4-3	TRBD1	once	TRBJ2-1	TGCGCCAGCAGCCTCCGAGGACAGGCCTACAATGAGCAGTTCTTC	CASSLRGQAYNEQFF
TRBV19	TRBD1	once	TRBJ1-2	TGTGCCAGTAGTATGGGACAGGGCCCCTATGGCTACACCTTC	CASSMGQGPYGYTF
TRBV6-6	NA	NA	TRBJ2-3	TGTGCCAGCAGCCCTGTTTCCACAGATACGCAGTATTTT	CASSPVSTDTQYF
TRBV15	TRBD1	NA	TRBJ1-4	TGTGCCACCAGCAGAGACGGGGGACAGGGAAATGAAAAACTGTTTTTT	CATSRDGGQGNEKLFF
TRBV6-6	TRBD1	once	TRBJ2-2	TGTGCCAGCAGTACAGACAGGGTTACCGGGGAGCTGTTTTTT	CASSTDRVTGELFF
TRBV6-5	NA	NA	TRBJ2-3	TGTGCCAGCAGTTACGGATCCAGGGGTCGCACAGATACGCAGTATTTT	CASSYGSRGRTDTQYF
TRBV28	TRBD2	NA	TRBJ2-4	TGTGCCAGCAGTTTAATGGTAGCGGGAGGGCCCCAAAACATTCAGTACTTC	CASSLMVAGGPQNIQYF
TRBV7-9	NA	NA	TRBJ1-1	TGTGCCAGCGGGAGGGCAGGGCGGGTCACGAACACTGAAGCTTTCTTT	CASGRAGRVTNTEAFF
TRBV19	NA	NA	TRBJ1-1	TGTGCCAGTAGTATAGCCCCAGGGATGAGCACTGAAGCTTTCTTT	CASSIAPGMSTEAFF
TRBV28	NA	NA	TRBJ1-3	TGTGCCAGCAGACCCTACCGCGGAAGCTCTGGAAACACCATATATTTT	CASRPYRGSSGNTIYF
TRBV7-9	TRBD1	NA	TRBJ1-1	TGTGCCAGCAGCCCGGACAGGGTAGCTTTCTTT	CASSPDRVAFF
TRBV18	NA	few	TRBJ1-3	TGTGCCAGCTCACCCTCGACAGAGAGCTCTGGAAACACCATATATTTT	CASSPSTESSGNTIYF
TRBV4-1	TRBD1	NA	TRBJ2-7	TGCGCCAGCAGCCAAGATGGGGCAGGGGGTTACTACGAGCAGTACTTC	CASSQDGAGGYYEQYF
TRBV7-2	NA	NA	TRBJ2-4	TGTGCCAGCAGCCAGGCAGGAGGTCCTGGAAACATTCAGTACTTC	CASSQAGGPGNIQYF
TRBV9	NA	NA	TRBJ1-1	TGTGCCAGCAGCGTAGGTTGGCACACTGAAGCTTTCTTT	CASSVGWHTEAFF
TRBV18	NA	NA	TRBJ2-2	TGTGCCAGCTCCTCCGGGGGAACCTTGAACACCGGGGAGCTGTTTTTT	CASSSGGTLNTGELFF
TRBV5-1	TRBD2	few	TRBJ2-3	TGCGCCAGCAGCCCCTGGGACTACCCCGCCCAGTATTTT	CASSPWDYPAQYF
TRBV13	TRBD1	few	TRBJ2-1	TGTGCCAGCAGCCCACGGGACAGTGAGAAGTTCTTC	CASSPRDSEKFF
TRBV19	NA	NA	TRBJ2-3	TGTGCCAGTAGTGATACCAGGGGAGATACGCAGTATTTT	CASSDTRGDTQYF
TRBV6-6	NA	NA	TRBJ2-2	TGTGCCAGCAACCAGGGAACGTCCGGGGAGCTGTTTTTT	CASNQGTSGELFF
TRBV4-3	NA	NA	TRBJ1-4	TGCGCCAGCAGCCCCCGAGCTCGCTCGGAGGCTGTTGAAAAACTGTTTTTT	CASSPRARSEAVEKLFF
TRBV9	TRBD1	once	TRBJ1-3	TGTGCCAGCAGCGTAGCCGGGACAGGTACGGGAAACACCATATATTTT	CASSVAGTGTGNTIYF
TRBV30	NA	few	TRBJ2-7	TGTGCCTGGAGTGGGAGGGGAATAGGGAACTACGAGCAGTACTTC	CAWSGRGIGNYEQYF
TRBV29-1	TRBD1	NA	TRBJ2-5	TGCAGCGTTAGAGGACAGGGGATGAGGACCCAGTACTTC	CSVRGQGMRTQYF
TRBV28	NA	NA	TRBJ1-2	TGTGCCAGCACCCGGACAGTTTATGGCTACACCTTC	CASTRTVYGYTF
TRBV12-5	TRBD2	few	TRBJ2-7	TGTGCTAGTGGATACGCCGGGACTAGCGATTACGAGCAGTACTTC	CASGYAGTSDYEQYF
TRBV19	NA	NA	TRBJ1-3	TGTGCCAGTAGTTACTGGACAGCCAGCTCTGGAAACACCATATATTTT	CASSYWTASSGNTIYF
TRBV2	TRBD2	NA	TRBJ2-2	TGTGCCAGTCCGACTAGCGACACCGGGGAGCTGTTTTTT	CASPTSDTGELFF
TRBV15	NA	NA	TRBJ1-5	TGTGCCACCAGCAGGGATAAGGGGGGCAATCAGCCCCAGCATTTT	CATSRDKGGNQPQHF
TRBV28	TRBD2	NA	TRBJ2-1	TGTGCCAGCACGACTAGCGGGAAGGGGCGCAATGAGCAGTTCTTC	CASTTSGKGRNEQFF
TRBV7-8	NA	few	TRBJ2-5	TGTGCCAGCAGCTCGGAGACCCAGTACTTC	CASSSETQYF
TRBV7-3	TRBD1	NA	TRBJ1-1	TGTGCCAGCAGCTTAAGCGCAGGGGGGAACACTGAAGCTTTCTTT	CASSLSAGGNTEAFF
TRBV2	NA	NA	TRBJ1-5	TGTGCCAGCAGCCATAAAGACATCAATCAGCCCCAGCATTTT	CASSHKDINQPQHF
TRBV2	TRBD1	NA	TRBJ2-3	TGTGCCAGCAGTGGGACAGGGGGCACAGATACGCAGTATTTT	CASSGTGGTDTQYF
TRBV25-1	TRBD1	NA	TRBJ1-5	TGTGCCAGCAGTGGGACAGGGGCATACAATCAGCCCCAGCATTTT	CASSGTGAYNQPQHF
TRBV30	TRBD1	NA	TRBJ1-2	TGTGCCTGGTTCAGGGGGTCATTAGGCTACACCTTC	CAWFRGSLGYTF
TRBV11-3	TRBD1	NA	TRBJ1-5	TGTGCCAGCAGCTTACGCTTACAGGGGGCGCGGGTTCAGCCCCAGCATTTT	CASSLRLQGARVQPQHF
TRBV7-2	NA	NA	TRBJ1-2	TGTGCCAGCAGCTCTCTAACAGGGAGCTATGGCTACACCTTC	CASSSLTGSYGYTF
TRBV18	NA	NA	TRBJ2-7	TGTGCCAGCTCACCACCCAGCGGACCCTACGAGCAGTACTTC	CASSPPSGPYEQYF
TRBV30	TRBD2	NA	TRBJ2-4	TGTGCCTGGACTACAGGGATAAGCGGGAGGGGCAAAAACATTCAGTACTTC	CAWTTGISGRGKNIQYF
TRBV7-2	NA	NA	TRBJ2-1	TGTGCCAGCAGCTTACAAACGGGAGTAATCTACAATGAGCAGTTCTTC	CASSLQTGVIYNEQFF
TRBV19	NA	NA	TRBJ2-6	TGTGCCAGTAGTCAGCGGTTTTACTCTGGGGCCAACGTCCTGACTTTC	CASSQRFYSGANVLTF